This entry lists 26 T cell receptor beta chains sequenced from one sample in a study of PD-1 blockade in classical Hodgkin lymphoma. Sample time point: newly diagnosed, previously untreated cHL patient sample. The table came from immunoSEQ multiplex PCR; TCRdb's copy has only in-frame clones and leaves some out. Counted here are about 25,000 clones, over 85% occurring once; the ten biggest clones make up about 4.3%. Sequencing used peripheral blood mononuclear cells (PBMCs). The receptors derive from a human donor with classical Hodgkin lymphoma.

The rearrangement uses TRBV2 and TRBJ2-2, with 11 bases that match TRBD2. The V gene end was trimmed by 6 bases and the J gene end by 4 bases; junction bases not matched to a gene: 4. CDR3 length equals 15 residues. Germline CDR1 and CDR2: SNHLY and FYNNEI. The CDR3 sequence is CASRSLAGATGELFF. In nucleotides, the CDR3 is TGTGCCAGCAGATCACTAGCGGGAGCCACCGGGGAGCTGTTTTTT.

Remarks on this clone: The junction and the germline gene differ at one end; a read error may be behind it. The chain couples TRBV19 to TRBJ1-5; weak D call: TRBD1 (5 bases). This CDR3 comprises 15 residues. CDR1 is LNHDA and CDR2 is SQIVND in the germline V gene (reference sequence). The CDR3: CASSLDSSYNQPQHF. CDR3 sequence (DNA): TGTGCCAGTAGTTTAGACAGTTCGTACAATCAGCCCCAGCATTTT.

The chain uses TRBV9 and TRBJ1-3, with D perhaps TRBD1 (5 bases). Germline loops: CDR1 SGDLS, CDR2 YYNGEE. This CDR3 has 14 residues. V was shortened by 1 base and J by 4 bases, with 9 bases between the two germline ends. CDR3 sequence: CASSVSGPGNTIYF. The DNA of the CDR3 is TGTGCCAGCAGCGTATCAGGGCCCGGAAACACCATATATTTT. Full variable domain (remainder filled in from reference TRBV9 and TRBJ1-3): DSGVTQTPKHLITATGQRVTLRCSPRSGDLSVYWYQQSLDQGLQFLIQYYNGEERAKGNILERFSAQQFPDLHSELNLSSLELGDSALYFCASSVSGPGNTIYFGEGSWLTVV.

The chain uses TRBV6-5 and TRBJ1-4; tentative D call: TRBD1 (6 bases). The CDR3 is made up of 15 amino acids. Germline V CDR1 and CDR2: MNHEY, SVGAGI. With 0 bases removed from V and 7 bases from J, the gap between germline ends came to 12 bases. CDR3 protein: CASSYSGGLSEKLFF. The CDR3 DNA reads TGTGCCAGCAGTTACTCCGGGGGCCTAAGTGAAAAACTGTTTTTT.

This chain uses TRBV9 with TRBJ1-5; TRBD1 is a possible D gene (6 bases). Trimming removed 3 bases at V and 9 bases at J, with 13 bases between. The CDR3 is 13 residues long. Germline-derived CDR1 and CDR2 are SGDLS and YYNGEE. CDR3 nucleotides: TGTGCCAGCAGCGCCTCAGAGGGGGGGCCCCAGCATTTT. It translates to CASSASEGGPQHF.

The V call is TRBV6-5, the J call TRBJ2-1; TRBD2 is a possible D gene (6 bases). The germline V and J ends were trimmed by 0 bases and 4 bases, with 10 bases remaining between them. The CDR3 covers 15 residues. The germline V gene encodes CDR1 MNHEY and CDR2 SVGAGI. The CDR3 DNA reads TGTGCCAGCAGTTACTCGCGGGATCTATACAATGAGCAGTTCTTC. This translates into CASSYSRDLYNEQFF.

V and J are TRBV14 and TRBJ2-2; D is ambiguous. This CDR3 has 14 amino acids. The germline V and J ends were trimmed by 4 bases and 5 bases, with 11 bases remaining between them. The V gene's germline CDR1 is SGHDN and CDR2 FVKESK. The DNA for the CDR3 is TGTGCCAGCAGCCGGCGTCCCGTGACCGGGGAGCTGTTTTTT. This translates into CASSRRPVTGELFF.

The genes are TRBV19 and TRBJ2-2; a weak D match, TRBD2 (6 bases). V shed 7 bases and J shed 1 base, with 13 bases lying between them. Germline V lookup: CDR1 LNHDA, CDR2 SQIVND (reference sequence). The CDR3 consists of 15 residues. CDR3 coding DNA: TGTGCCAGTAAATTTGCGGGAAGGAACACCGGGGAGCTGTTTTTT. It yields the protein CASKFAGRNTGELFF.

The V call is TRBV7-2, the J call TRBJ1-3, with 7 bases matching TRBD1. V lost 1 base and J lost 1; bases outside the gene matches: 7. In germline, CDR1 is SGHTA, CDR2 FQGNSA. CDR3 length: 17 amino acids. CDR3 loop: CASSLVGTEGSGNTIYF. The CDR3 nucleotides read TGTGCCAGCAGCTTAGTGGGGACAGAGGGTTCTGGAAACACCATATATTTT.

CDR3 residues: CASSIGRDRFLSVYNEQFF. In DNA form, the CDR3 reads TGTGCCAGTAGTATAGGCCGGGACAGATTCCTTAGCGTCTACAATGAGCAGTTCTTC. This chain links TRBV19 with TRBJ2-1; 7 nucleotides align to TRBD1. In germline, CDR1 is LNHDA, CDR2 SQIVND (reference sequence). V was pared by 1 base and J by 3 bases, with 15 bases of the junction left unmatched. This CDR3 spans 19 amino acids. Combining the CDR3 with reference TRBV19 and TRBJ2-1 gives the whole variable domain DGGITQSPKYLFRKEGQNVTLSCEQNLNHDAMYWYRQDPGQGLRLIYYSQIVNDFQKGDIAEGYSVSREKKESFPLTVTSAQKNPTAFYLCASSIGRDRFLSVYNEQFFGPGTRLTVL.

The V gene is TRBV25-1, the J gene TRBJ2-5; 8 bases align to TRBD1. The CDR3 has 16 residues. In germline, CDR1 is MGHDK, CDR2 SYGVNS. The trim removed 2 bases at V and 5 bases at J, leaving 10 bases unmatched. The CDR3: CASSEGQGALWETQYF. The CDR3 nucleotides read TGTGCCAGCAGTGAAGGCCAGGGGGCCTTGTGGGAGACCCAGTACTTC.

The rearrangement uses TRBV7-6 and TRBJ1-6; weak D call: TRBD1 (5 bases). Trimming took off 2 bases at V and 9 bases at J, with 17 bases between the two ends. This CDR3 has 16 amino acids. Per germline, CDR1 SGHVS and CDR2 FNYEAQ. CDR3 DNA sequence: TGTGCCAGCAGCTTAACAAGTGTGCAGGGTGGTTCACCCCTCCACTTT. Translating it yields CASSLTSVQGGSPLHF.

The chain combines TRBV29-1 with TRBJ2-3; unclear D gene. Germline V gene sequence: CDR1 SQVTM, CDR2 ANQGSEA. This CDR3 has 12 residues. CDR3 in DNA: TGCAGTTATCAGGCCCGGGTAGATACGCAGTATTTT. Amino acid sequence: CSYQARVDTQYF.

The chain couples TRBV6-1 to TRBJ2-1; D is ambiguous. The CDR3 spans 14 residues. V lost 2 bases and J 0 bases, leaving 5 bases between the germline ends. Looked up from germline, CDR1 is MNHNS and CDR2 is SASEGT. CDR3 residues: CASSEQFSYNEQFF. CDR3 nucleotides: TGTGCCAGCAGTGAACAATTCTCCTACAATGAGCAGTTCTTC.

The genes are TRBV28 and TRBJ1-2; D call uncertain. V dropped 5 bases and J dropped 4 bases, with 17 bases sitting between them. This CDR3 spans 15 amino acids. CDR1 and CDR2 (germline): MDHEN, SYDVKM. The CDR3 here is CASSVEGDSFYGYTF. The CDR3, as DNA: TGTGCCAGCAGTGTAGAGGGCGATAGTTTCTATGGCTACACCTTC.

The chain has TRBV20-1 and TRBJ1-1; D gene unclear. Between the trimmed V and J ends, which lost 4 bases and 1 base, there was a span of 4 bases. The germline V gene encodes CDR1 DFQATT and CDR2 SNEGSKA (reference sequence). CDR3 length equals 11 residues. CDR3 protein: CSATGNTEAFF. DNA of the CDR3: TGCAGTGCTACAGGGAACACTGAAGCTTTCTTT.

The chain joins TRBV4-3 to TRBJ2-3; no firm D call. CDR3 length equals 16 residues. The germline CDR1 and CDR2 sequences are LGHNA and YSLEER. Trimming removed 0 bases from V and 2 bases from J, with 12 bases in between. The chain's CDR3 is CASSQEVGMTTDTQYF. Written as DNA, the CDR3 is TGCGCCAGCAGCCAAGAGGTGGGAATGACCACAGATACGCAGTATTTT.

V gene TRBV5-4 combines with J gene TRBJ1-2; 8 nucleotides agree with TRBD1. J lost 2 bases, V lost 4 bases, and 10 bases had no gene match. The CDR3 runs 16 residues. The V gene's germline CDR1 is SGHNT and CDR2 YYREEE (reference sequence). In DNA form, the CDR3 reads TGTGCCAGCAGCCGCACGCTTCGGACAGGGAACTATGGCTACACCTTC. Translation: CASSRTLRTGNYGYTF.

The chain is built from TRBV10-2 and TRBJ1-3; TRBD1 agrees at 8 bases. Germline values: CDR1 WSHSY, CDR2 SAAADI. Germline trimming cut 4 bases from V and 4 bases from J; bases unmatched to any gene: 3. The CDR3 is made up of 14 amino acids. The CDR3 coding sequence is TGCGCCAGCAGTGTACCAGGGGGCGGAAACACCATATATTTT. Residues: CASSVPGGGNTIYF.

The chain couples TRBV19 to TRBJ1-3; D is unresolved. This CDR3 contains 15 residues. Trimming removed 1 base at V and 0 bases at J, with 7 bases between. From germline, CDR1 is LNHDA and CDR2 SQIVND (reference sequence). This CDR3 is CASSIASLSGNTIYF. CDR3 DNA sequence: TGTGCCAGTAGTATAGCATCCCTCTCTGGAAACACCATATATTTT. Looking up the rest from reference TRBV19 and TRBJ1-3 gives the full variable domain: DGGITQSPKYLFRKEGQNVTLSCEQNLNHDAMYWYRQDPGQGLRLIYYSQIVNDFQKGDIAEGYSVSREKKESFPLTVTSAQKNPTAFYLCASSIASLSGNTIYFGEGSWLTVV.

The V gene is TRBV6-6, the J gene TRBJ2-1, with 7 bases lining up with TRBD2. The CDR3 spans 15 residues. The germline CDR1 and CDR2 sequences are MNHNY and SVGAGI (reference sequence). V was clipped by 7 bases and J by 3 bases; unmatched bases: 9. The CDR3 DNA sequence: TGTGCCAGCACCTCCTCCGGGACTAACTACAATGAGCAGTTCTTC. Its protein is CASTSSGTNYNEQFF.

V is TRBV15 and J is TRBJ1-3; D remains ambiguous. The CDR3 consists of 16 residues. Per the germline V gene, CDR1 is LNHNV and CDR2 is YYDKDF (reference sequence). V was trimmed by 0 bases and J by 0 bases, leaving 9 bases between them. The CDR3 loop is CATSRDLGISGNTIYF. The CDR3 region has the DNA TGTGCCACCAGCAGAGACCTCGGCATCTCTGGAAACACCATATATTTT.

The rearrangement links TRBV11-2 to TRBJ2-7; D may be TRBD1 or TRBD2 (6 bases each). CDR3 length equals 14 residues. Germline CDR1 SGHAT, CDR2 FQNNGV. Trimming took off 5 bases at V and 7 bases at J, with 18 bases between the two ends. The CDR3 spells CASSPRGRGQEQYF. The DNA of the CDR3 is TGTGCCAGCAGCCCCAGGGGTCGGGGGCAGGAGCAGTACTTC.

This chain joins TRBV5-4 and TRBJ1-1, with D unresolved. The germline gives CDR1 SGHNT, CDR2 YYREEE (reference sequence). This CDR3 has 13 residues. The germline V and J ends were trimmed by 4 bases and 0 bases, with 7 bases remaining between them. CDR3 sequence (DNA): TGTGCCAGCAGCACCAGGTTGAACACTGAAGCTTTCTTT. This translates into CASSTRLNTEAFF.

The chain is built from TRBV20-1 and TRBJ1-1; a possible D gene is TRBD1 (5 bases). CDR3 size: 11 residues. Germline CDR1 DFQATT, CDR2 SNEGSKA (reference sequence). V was clipped by 5 bases and J by 6 bases, with 10 bases between them. CDR3 bases: TGCAGTGCTGCAAGAGGGGCTGAAGCTTTCTTT. It encodes CSAARGAEAFF.

A note on this clone: Its ends do not fully match the called genes, so a read error is possible. This chain uses TRBV7-7 with TRBJ2-7; D may match TRBD1 or TRBD2 (5 bases each). This CDR3 contains 13 residues. The germline V gene encodes CDR1 SSHAT and CDR2 FNYEAQ (reference sequence). CDR3 sequence (DNA): TGTGCTAGCAGCTTTCTTGGGGCGGGCGAGCAGTACTTC. This codes for CASSFLGAGEQYF.